This TCR beta chain comes out of a study of blood T cell repertoires in COVID-19. The overall study: The cDNA or gDNA used as material had been derived from T cells, B-cell-depleted T cells, or PBMCs.

Methods used by the authors: Reference gene primer amplification yielded estimated nucleated cell counts. TCRdb keeps only in-frame clones here, not all; method: immunoSEQ multiplex PCR. V, J and clone size were drawn from that table, and D and trimming were deduced from the DNA. Among roughly 200,000 clones listed, roughly 85% were seen once. The CDR3 is 15 residues long. Germline CDR1 and CDR2: ENHRY and SYGVKD. After removal of 5 bases from V and 1 base from J, the junction contained 5 bases not matched to a gene. This sequence was found in a human donor with active or convalescent COVID-19. The donor label of this sample is uncertain. Sequenced: peripheral blood. The chain carries TRBV10-3 and TRBJ2-7, with 10 bases matching TRBD2. CDR3 protein: CAISLLAGDSYEQYF. CDR3 nucleotide sequence: TGTGCCATCAGTCTTCTAGCGGGAGATTCCTACGAGCAGTACTTC.